This entry lists 10 T cell receptor beta chains sequenced from one sample in a study of T cells in narcolepsy. TCRdb's copy holds only in-frame clones and misses some; the assay was immunoSEQ multiplex PCR. The table has tens of thousands of clones, about 80% seen once. Sequences were obtained from CD45RA- memory CD4+ T cells from PBMCs. The receptors here all came from a human donor with narcolepsy.

The chain has TRBV6-1 and TRBJ2-3; D unresolved. Germline lookup yields CDR1 MNHNS and CDR2 SASEGT. The CDR3 consists of 15 residues. Trimming cost V 7 bases and J 3 bases, with 17 bases left between them. The chain's CDR3 is CASTDFSGPTDTQYF. As DNA, the CDR3 is TGTGCCAGCACCGACTTCTCCGGGCCGACAGATACGCAGTATTTT.

The CDR3 DNA follows: TGTGCCAGCAAGGGTGACGGGGAGCTGTTTTTT. It translates to CASKGDGELFF. This rearrangement joins TRBV2 to TRBJ2-2; D gene uncertain. Germline V gene data show CDR1 as SNHLY and CDR2 as FYNNEI. The CDR3 is 11 amino acids. V dropped 7 bases and J dropped 7 bases, with 7 bases sitting between them.

The chain uses TRBV19 and TRBJ2-1; 14 bases agree with TRBD2. The J segment lost 10 bases and the V segment lost 3 bases, leaving 8 bases of the junction unmatched. The germline V gene encodes CDR1 LNHDA and CDR2 SQIVND (reference sequence). This CDR3 region has 16 residues. CDR3 loop: CASSILTSGGVKEQFF. The DNA of the CDR3 is TGTGCCAGTAGTATTTTGACTAGCGGGGGGGTGAAGGAGCAGTTCTTC.

The chain carries TRBV6-1 and TRBJ1-2; the D is unclear. The V end was cut by 6 bases, the J end by 8 bases, with 19 bases between. The CDR3 totals 14 residues. In germline, CDR1 is MNHNS, CDR2 SASEGT. The CDR3 coding sequence is TGTGCCAGCAGCCCTTTAAGGGCCGATGGGGGCTACACCTTC. This gives the protein CASSPLRADGGYTF.

This clone was found once. Within the sample, other DNA sequences also encode this same CDR3. The V call is TRBV9, the J call TRBJ2-3; 10 bases match TRBD2. The CDR3 totals 16 residues. Trimming at V came to 2 bases and at J to 0 bases, leaving 3 bases not matched to a gene. Germline lookup yields CDR1 SGDLS and CDR2 YYNGEE. In nucleotides, the CDR3 is TGTGCCAGCAGCGTGCTAGCGGGGGTTAGCACAGATACGCAGTATTTT. Protein: CASSVLAGVSTDTQYF.

The chain employs TRBV29-1 and TRBJ2-7; 7 nucleotides align to TRBD2. Looked up from germline, CDR1 is SQVTM and CDR2 is ANQGSEA. The V and J ends lost 4 bases and 0 bases, in that order; junction bases with no gene match: 6. This CDR3 spans 14 amino acids. The CDR3 nucleotides are TGCAGCGTTGCAGGACTAGGGAGCTCCTACGAGCAGTACTTC. Translated: CSVAGLGSSYEQYF.

In this sample, this clone turned up once. The gene calls are TRBV2 and TRBJ2-3; 7 nucleotides match TRBD1. V shed 6 bases and J 3 bases; nucleotides not matched to a gene: 6. The CDR3 is 14 residues long. Germline V gene lookup returns CDR1 SNHLY and CDR2 FYNNEI. Written as DNA, the CDR3 is TGTGCCAGCAGGACCGGGACAGAAACAGATACGCAGTATTTT. Amino acid sequence: CASRTGTETDTQYF.

V gene TRBV6-1 combines with J gene TRBJ1-1; tentative D call: TRBD1 (5 bases). Germline V lookup: CDR1 MNHNS, CDR2 SASEGT. The CDR3 consists of 15 residues. Trimming cost V 3 bases and J 0 bases, with 11 bases left between them. The CDR3: CASSDWGGVNTEAFF. The CDR3 DNA reads as TGTGCCAGCAGTGATTGGGGGGGGGTGAACACTGAAGCTTTCTTT.

The rearrangement joins TRBV11-2 to TRBJ1-5; D possibly corresponds to TRBD1 (6 bases). Germline assignment: CDR1 SGHAT and CDR2 FQNNGV. The CDR3 consists of 14 residues. V lost 0 bases and J lost 7, with 10 bases in between. CDR3 sequence reads: CASSLEGGLQPQHF. CDR3 nucleotides: TGTGCCAGCAGCTTAGAAGGGGGTTTACAGCCCCAGCATTTT.

This sequence joins TRBV6-1 and TRBJ2-5; maybe TRBD2 (6 bases). CDR1 is MNHNS, CDR2 SASEGT, per germline. V lost 3 bases to trimming and J lost 11 bases, with 10 bases between them. The CDR3 totals 11 residues. The CDR3 region is CASSEVTRQYF. The CDR3 nucleotides are TGTGCCAGCAGTGAGGTGACTAGACAGTACTTC.